One and the same sample provided the 14 T cell receptor beta chains below, sequenced in a study of blood T cell repertoires in COVID-19. Assay used: immunoSEQ multiplex PCR; TCRdb lists only in-frame clones, some missing. In the table there are about 180,000 clones, 75% to 90% of which are singletons. Sequenced: peripheral blood. These receptors were taken from a woman between 35 and 50 years old with COVID-19, enrolled during active disease.

The chain is built from TRBV28 and TRBJ1-5; 8 bases fit TRBD1. The germline CDR1 and CDR2 sequences are MDHEN and SYDVKM. The CDR3 spans 16 residues. V lost 5 bases and J lost 5; bases outside the gene matches: 11. CDR3 DNA sequence: TGTGCCAGCAGTGCTTATCCAGGGGGCCGCCATCAGCCCCAGCATTTT. Protein: CASSAYPGGRHQPQHF.

The chain is built from TRBV12-3 or TRBV12-4 and TRBJ2-3; possibly TRBD2 for D (7 bases). The V end lost 3 bases, the J end lost 13 bases, and 14 bases lay between the germline ends. The CDR3 is 12 amino acids. CDR3 DNA sequence: TGTGCCAGCAGTTTGGGGGGGCGTTTAGAGTATTTT. Amino acids: CASSLGGRLEYF.

J is TRBJ2-5 and V is TRBV7-9; D is uncertain. V lost 3 bases, J lost 4 bases, and 6 bases lay in between. Germline values: CDR1 SEHNR, CDR2 FQNEAQ (reference sequence). This CDR3 has 12 residues. In nucleotides, the CDR3 is TGTGCCAGCAGCTTGTACGGAGAGACCCAGTACTTC. Amino acids: CASSLYGETQYF. The entire variable domain, with the rest obtained from reference TRBV7-9 and TRBJ2-5, is as follows: DTGVSQNPRHKITKRGQNVTFRCDPISEHNRLYWYRQTLGQGPEFLTYFQNEAQLEKSRLLSDRFSAERPKGSFSTLEIQRTEQGDSAMYLCASSLYGETQYFGPGTRLLVL.

V usage is TRBV11-3 and J usage is TRBJ2-1; a weak D match, TRBD1 (5 bases). The ends were cut back, 6 bases at V and 0 bases at J, with 12 bases in the middle. Germline CDR1 is SGHNT and CDR2 is YENEEA. There are 15 residues in the CDR3. The CDR3 protein is CASSHQGTSYNEQFF. The CDR3 region has the DNA TGTGCCAGCAGTCATCAGGGAACCTCCTACAATGAGCAGTTCTTC.

This clone was detected only once. The chain is built from TRBV29-1 and TRBJ2-5; TRBD1 is a possible D gene (5 bases). In germline, CDR1 is SQVTM, CDR2 ANQGSEA. The CDR3 has 13 residues. V shed 8 bases and J shed 4 bases, with 17 bases lying between them. CDR3 sequence reads: CSLSASTGETQYF. The CDR3 DNA sequence: TGCAGCTTGTCAGCGTCTACAGGAGAGACCCAGTACTTC.

In its sample, this clone was seen a few times. The chain combines TRBV27 with TRBJ1-1; weak D call: TRBD1 (6 bases). The length of the CDR3 is 15 residues. V gave up 9 bases and J gave up 3 bases, with 20 bases separating them. Germline V gene lookup returns CDR1 MNHEY and CDR2 SMNVEV (reference sequence). The CDR3 sequence is CASCKATGSHTEAFF. The CDR3 DNA reads TGTGCCAGTTGTAAAGCGACAGGTTCCCACACTGAAGCTTTCTTT.

The genes are TRBV11-2 and TRBJ2-1; tentatively, D is TRBD1 (5 bases). The CDR3 sequence is 13 residues long. Germline CDR1 is SGHAT and CDR2 is FQNNGV. V dropped 3 bases and J dropped 4 bases, with 7 bases sitting between them. CDR3 sequence (DNA): TGTGCCAGCAGCTTGGACACGTACAATGAGCAGTTCTTC. It encodes CASSLDTYNEQFF.

This chain connects TRBV7-2 to TRBJ2-7, with 9 nucleotides matching TRBD2. CDR3 size: 14 residues. From germline, CDR1 is SGHTA and CDR2 FQGNSA. V lost 3 bases and J lost 5; bases outside the gene matches: 5. This CDR3 reads CASSFLAGVNEQYF. The CDR3 DNA reads TGTGCCAGCAGCTTTTTAGCGGGAGTGAACGAGCAGTACTTC.

The chain couples TRBV6-2 or TRBV6-3 to TRBJ1-2, with D unresolved. Germline V CDR1 and CDR2: MNHEY, SVGEGT. V lost 0 bases and J 4 bases, leaving 21 bases between the germline ends. There are 18 residues in the CDR3. The CDR3 spells CASSYSYDLRRALYGYTF. The CDR3 coding sequence is TGTGCCAGCAGTTACTCGTACGATTTAAGGAGGGCCCTCTATGGCTACACCTTC.

The chain's CDR3 is CASSPAGNTDTQYF. Written as DNA, the CDR3 is TGTGCCAGCAGCCCCGCAGGGAACACAGATACGCAGTATTTT. The chain uses TRBV7-9 and TRBJ2-3, with D tentatively TRBD1 (5 bases). The V gene's germline CDR1 is SEHNR and CDR2 FQNEAQ (reference sequence). The CDR3 is made up of 14 amino acids. The ends were cut back, 5 bases at V and 2 bases at J, with 11 bases in the middle.

The rearrangement uses TRBV5-4 and TRBJ2-1; no definite D call. With 4 bases removed from V and 8 bases from J, the gap between germline ends came to 10 bases. This CDR3 region has 12 residues. In germline, CDR1 is SGHNT, CDR2 YYREEE (reference sequence). CDR3 region: CASSPRGDEQFF. In DNA form, the CDR3 reads TGTGCCAGCAGCCCCCGAGGCGATGAGCAGTTCTTC. Complete variable domain (other parts from reference TRBV5-4 and TRBJ2-1): ETGVTQSPTHLIKTRGQQVTLRCSSQSGHNTVSWYQQALGQGPQFIFQYYREEENGRGNFPPRFSGLQFPNYSSELNVNALELDDSALYLCASSPRGDEQFFGPGTRLTVL.

The CDR3 sequence: CASSLGGRTTEAFF. Written as DNA, the CDR3 is TGTGCCAGCAGCTTAGGAGGGAGGACCACTGAAGCTTTCTTT. The chain recombines TRBV11-3 with TRBJ1-1; D unclear. V dropped 1 base and J dropped 4 bases, with 10 bases sitting between them. CDR3 length equals 14 residues. Germline loops: CDR1 SGHNT, CDR2 YENEEA.

The chain recombines TRBV6-5 with TRBJ2-5, with D tentatively TRBD2 (6 bases). The V gene's germline CDR1 is MNHEY and CDR2 SVGAGI. The length of the CDR3 is 13 residues. Trimming pared 4 bases from V and 2 bases from J, leaving 8 bases between. In DNA form, the CDR3 reads TGTGCCAGCAGTTCGACTAGGCAAGAGACCCAGTACTTC. Encoded protein: CASSSTRQETQYF.

The genes are TRBV4-2 and TRBJ1-2; D is undetermined. Trimming removed 3 bases at V and 4 bases at J, with 9 bases between. Germline CDR1 is LGHNA and CDR2 is YNFKEQ. This CDR3 comprises 13 residues. The CDR3 DNA is TGTGCCAGCAGCCACAGAGGCGGCTATGGCTACACCTTC. Protein: CASSHRGGYGYTF.